The 22 T cell receptor beta chains in this list originate from one sample, sequenced in a study of cytomegalovirus exposure and HLA in healthy donors (dated by TCRdb to 2015 to 2018). The library was produced with the immunoSEQ multiplex PCR assay. A mixture of 60 forward primers for TCR Vbeta segments and 13 reverse primers for TCR Jbeta segments was used in the multiplex PCR. The table comes from immuneACCESS by way of TCRdb, which keeps in-frame sequences with V and J called. Part of the clones is missing from these tables; in studies checked, under half for an unresolved V gene and the rest for unknown reasons. Within this sample are roughly 180,000 clones, with nearly 80% of them counted one time only. Under 7% of the sample is held by the ten biggest clonotypes. Sequencing was done on a sample of PBMCs. These receptors originate from a woman in her thirties in good health and CMV-seropositive.

This chain links TRBV28 with TRBJ2-1, with a possible D match to TRBD2 (6 bases). Per germline, CDR1 MDHEN and CDR2 SYDVKM. The V end was cut by 4 bases, the J end by 8 bases, with 9 bases between. The CDR3 contains 12 residues. CDR3 DNA sequence: TGTGCCAGCAGTTGGGACTTATATGAGCAGTTCTTC. This translates into CASSWDLYEQFF. Filled out from reference TRBV28 and TRBJ2-1, the complete variable domain reads DVKVTQSSRYLVKRTGEKVFLECVQDMDHENMFWYRQDPGLGLRLIYFSYDVKMKEKGDIPEGYSVSREKKERFSLILESASTNQTSMYLCASSWDLYEQFFGPGTRLTVL.

Here the CDR3 DNA reads TGTGCCAGTAGCCCCTCAGGGGAAAGCACCTATGGCTACACCTTC. It specifies CASSPSGESTYGYTF. This rearrangement joins TRBV19 to TRBJ1-2; D may be TRBD1 (6 bases). Deletions cut 6 bases from V and 4 bases from J, with 18 bases between. Looked up from germline, CDR1 is LNHDA and CDR2 is SQIVND (reference sequence). The CDR3 is made up of 15 amino acids.

This sequence joins TRBV29-1 and TRBJ1-3; 7 nucleotides line up with TRBD1. V lost 2 bases, J lost 3 bases, and 10 bases stayed unmatched. The CDR3 totals 16 residues. Looked up from germline, CDR1 is SQVTM and CDR2 is ANQGSEA. CDR3 sequence: CSVENPQGRSGNTIYF. CDR3 nucleotide sequence: TGCAGCGTTGAAAATCCACAGGGGAGAAGTGGAAACACCATATATTTT. Drawing the rest from reference TRBV29-1 and TRBJ1-3, the complete variable domain is SAVISQKPSRDICQRGTSLTIQCQVDSQVTMMFWYRQQPGQSLTLIATANQGSEATYESGFVIDKFPISRPNLTFSTLTVSNMSPEDSSIYLCSVENPQGRSGNTIYFGEGSWLTVV.

This chain connects TRBV7-6 to TRBJ2-7, with 10 bases matching TRBD2. The CDR3 is made up of 15 amino acids. J lost 2 bases, V lost 5 bases, and 6 bases had no gene match. Germline CDR1 SGHVS, CDR2 FNYEAQ. The CDR3: CASSQPGLAPYEQYF. In DNA form, the CDR3 reads TGTGCCAGCAGCCAACCGGGACTAGCGCCCTACGAGCAGTACTTC.

This clone showed up just a few times. The rearrangement links TRBV29-1 to TRBJ1-2, with D possibly TRBD1 on 6 matching bases. In germline, CDR1 is SQVTM, CDR2 ANQGSEA. Trimming pared 4 bases from V and 5 bases from J, leaving 11 bases between. This CDR3 contains 12 residues. CDR3 bases: TGCAGCGTTGCCCAGGGGCCTTATGGCTACACCTTC. This codes for CSVAQGPYGYTF.

This clone has only a few counts. The chain uses TRBV11-3 and TRBJ2-7, with D possibly TRBD2 on 5 matching bases. CDR3 length equals 13 residues. Trimming removed 5 bases from V and 7 bases from J, with 15 bases in between. Germline assignment: CDR1 SGHNT and CDR2 YENEEA. The CDR3 DNA follows: TGTGCCAGCAGCCTAGGACTCCGCGGGGAGCAGTACTTC. Its protein product is CASSLGLRGEQYF. The variable domain in full, with the rest retrieved from reference TRBV11-3 and TRBJ2-7, is EAGVVQSPRYKIIEKKQPVAFWCNPISGHNTLYWYLQNLGQGPELLIRYENEEAVDDSQLPKDRFSAERLKGVDSTLKIQPAELGDSAVYLCASSLGLRGEQYFGPGTRLTVT.

This clone was seen once. Here the CDR3 DNA reads TGCGCCAGCAGCCAAACGGCCCTGACTAGCGGGGAGCAGTTCTTC. Its translation: CASSQTALTSGEQFF. The V and J genes are TRBV4-3 and TRBJ2-1, with 10 bases identical to TRBD2. The CDR3 has 15 amino acids. V lost 2 bases to trimming and J lost 10 bases; unmatched junction nucleotides: 8. Germline lookup yields CDR1 LGHNA and CDR2 YSLEER.

The CDR3 region has the DNA TGTGCCAGCAGTCCGGGTGTAGCCCACAATGAGCAGTTCTTC. Residues: CASSPGVAHNEQFF. The V and J genes are TRBV27 and TRBJ2-1; D remains ambiguous. The CDR3 is 14 amino acids. With 5 bases removed from V and 5 bases from J, the gap between germline ends came to 13 bases. CDR1 and CDR2 from the germline V gene are MNHEY and SMNVEV (reference sequence).

The chain recombines TRBV7-8 with TRBJ1-1, with 9 bases fitting TRBD1. This CDR3 comprises 17 residues. The V gene end was trimmed by 5 bases and the J gene end by 7 bases; junction bases not matched to a gene: 17. Germline V lookup: CDR1 SGHVS, CDR2 FQNEAQ. The CDR3: CASSATPGQGITYEAFF. The DNA of the CDR3 is TGTGCCAGCAGCGCCACACCGGGACAGGGAATAACTTATGAAGCTTTCTTT. Full variable domain (remainder filled in from reference TRBV7-8 and TRBJ1-1): GAGVSQSPRYKVAKRGQDVALRCDPISGHVSLFWYQQALGQGPEFLTYFQNEAQLDKSGLPSDRFFAERPEGSVSTLKIQRTQQEDSAVYLCASSATPGQGITYEAFFGQGTRLTVV.

This clone was detected only a few times. The chain couples TRBV7-2 to TRBJ1-1, with a weak D call TRBD1 (5 bases). The CDR3 covers 15 residues. V was shortened by 3 bases and J by 8 bases, with 19 bases between the two germline ends. Germline CDR1 reads SGHTA; CDR2 reads FQGNSA. The CDR3 DNA reads TGTGCCAGCAGCTTGCGTAAGGGGCAGGGATTAGAAGCTTTCTTT. This gives the protein CASSLRKGQGLEAFF.

This chain uses TRBV11-3 with TRBJ2-2, with 8 bases matching TRBD1. Germline V gene data show CDR1 as SGHNT and CDR2 as YENEEA. After removal of 4 bases from V and 5 bases from J, the junction contained 9 bases not matched to a gene. The CDR3 loop spans 16 amino acids. CDR3 amino acids: CASSWDRSHETGELFF. CDR3 nucleotide sequence: TGTGCCAGCAGCTGGGACAGGTCCCATGAGACCGGGGAGCTGTTTTTT.

In its sample, this clone was seen once. The chain is built from TRBV7-3 and TRBJ1-6; 7 bases match TRBD1. The trim removed 2 bases at V and 9 bases at J, leaving 1 base unmatched. Germline V CDR1 and CDR2: SGHTA, FQGTGA. This CDR3 is built from 13 residues. The CDR3 DNA follows: TGTGCCAGCAGCTTATACAGGGGTTCACCCCTCCACTTT. Its protein is CASSLYRGSPLHF.

This clone was counted a few times. J is TRBJ2-3 and V is TRBV28; tentative D call: TRBD2 (6 bases). This CDR3 has 16 residues. V dropped 8 bases and J dropped 3 bases, with 21 bases sitting between them. Germline V gene lookup returns CDR1 MDHEN and CDR2 SYDVKM. The CDR3 bases are TGTGCCAGCCATCCCAGGCGGAGGGCGAGGACAGATACGCAGTATTTT. This gives the protein CASHPRRRARTDTQYF.

The chain uses TRBV28 and TRBJ2-3; 9 nucleotides align to TRBD1. The CDR3 length is 15 residues. The junction had 3 bases not matched to a gene; V was cut back by 5 bases and J by 0 bases. Germline V gene data show CDR1 as MDHEN and CDR2 as SYDVKM. The CDR3 coding sequence is TGTGCCAGCAGTCTACAGGGGGCGAGCACAGATACGCAGTATTTT. This encodes CASSLQGASTDTQYF. Using reference TRBV28 and TRBJ2-3 for the parts outside the CDR3, the full variable domain is DVKVTQSSRYLVKRTGEKVFLECVQDMDHENMFWYRQDPGLGLRLIYFSYDVKMKEKGDIPEGYSVSREKKERFSLILESASTNQTSMYLCASSLQGASTDTQYFGPGTRLTVL.

The chain is built from TRBV19 and TRBJ1-2; D not resolved. V shed 6 bases and J shed 1 base, with 15 bases lying between them. The CDR3 covers 15 residues. Germline-derived CDR1 and CDR2 are LNHDA and SQIVND (reference sequence). The CDR3 sequence is CASSIRGNFNYGYTF. The CDR3 DNA reads TGTGCCAGTAGCATCAGAGGAAATTTTAACTATGGCTACACCTTC.

The chain uses TRBV5-4 and TRBJ2-7; TRBD1 agrees at 7 bases. The CDR3 is 14 residues long. J lost 8 bases, V lost 4 bases, and 12 bases had no gene match. CDR1 is SGHNT and CDR2 is YYREEE in the germline V gene (reference sequence). The CDR3, as DNA: TGTGCCAGCAGCACGACGCGACAGGGATGTAAGCAGTACTTC. As protein: CASSTTRQGCKQYF.

The chain couples TRBV7-9 to TRBJ2-5, with 12 bases matching TRBD1. This CDR3 has 16 amino acids. Germline V lookup: CDR1 SEHNR, CDR2 FQNEAQ (reference sequence). Trimming at V came to 7 bases and at J to 5 bases, leaving 11 bases not matched to a gene. The CDR3 bases are TGTGCCAGCACCCCGGGGACAGGGGGCGCTAGGGAGACCCAGTACTTC. Its protein product is CASTPGTGGARETQYF.

The chain couples TRBV11-2 to TRBJ1-1; 8 bases match TRBD1. The CDR3 is 14 residues long. CDR1 and CDR2 (germline): SGHAT, FQNNGV. V was pared by 0 bases and J by 10 bases, with 7 bases of the junction left unmatched. The DNA for the CDR3 is TGTGCCAGCAGCTTAGATCCCCAGGGGGCGCGAGCTTTCTTT. Its protein is CASSLDPQGARAFF.

The rearrangement uses TRBV10-3 and TRBJ2-1; 8 nucleotides line up with TRBD1. Germline loops: CDR1 ENHRY, CDR2 SYGVKD. This CDR3 spans 17 amino acids. Trimming took 6 bases from V and 6 from J; bases not matched to a gene: 16. The CDR3 bases are TGTGCCATCAGCGCTCATCCGGGACAGGAAATGATCAATGAGCAGTTCTTC. Its protein is CAISAHPGQEMINEQFF.

The rearrangement links TRBV19 to TRBJ2-3; perhaps TRBD1 as D (6 bases). The CDR3 consists of 15 residues. V shed 2 bases and J shed 3 bases, with 12 bases lying between them. Per germline, CDR1 LNHDA and CDR2 SQIVND (reference sequence). The CDR3 nucleotides read TGTGCCAGTAGTATAACGGCAGGGGCAACAGATACGCAGTATTTT. It yields the protein CASSITAGATDTQYF. Variable domain in full (rest from reference TRBV19 and TRBJ2-3): DGGITQSPKYLFRKEGQNVTLSCEQNLNHDAMYWYRQDPGQGLRLIYYSQIVNDFQKGDIAEGYSVSREKKESFPLTVTSAQKNPTAFYLCASSITAGATDTQYFGPGTRLTVL.

This chain joins TRBV6-5 and TRBJ1-6; a weak D match, TRBD1 (6 bases). This CDR3 spans 14 amino acids. The ends were cut back, 2 bases at V and 7 bases at J, with 9 bases in the middle. Germline V CDR1 and CDR2: MNHEY, SVGAGI. The CDR3 nucleotides read TGTGCCAGCAGTTACACAGGGTTCAATTCACCCCTCCACTTT. Its translation: CASSYTGFNSPLHF.

The rearrangement uses TRBV2 and TRBJ2-7; a possible D gene is TRBD1 (5 bases). From germline, CDR1 is SNHLY and CDR2 FYNNEI. The CDR3 spans 14 residues. V gave up 5 bases and J gave up 3 bases, with 14 bases separating them. CDR3 sequence: CASSRTRGIYEQYF. The CDR3 DNA follows: TGTGCCAGCAGTCGGACAAGGGGCATCTACGAGCAGTACTTC.